The 13 T cell receptor beta chains below all came from one sample that was sequenced in a study of OX40 agonist ivuxolimab in advanced cancers. TCRdb's copy holds only in-frame clones and misses some; the assay was immunoSEQ multiplex PCR. The sample consists of 70,000 to 95,000 clones, about 83% of them appearing once. Sequenced here: CD4+ or CD8+ T cells sorted from blood, sampled in a trial of the OX40 agonist ivuxolimab. Source of these receptors: an adult with an advanced solid tumor such as melanoma, head and neck, liver or kidney cancer.

The rearrangement joins TRBV11-2 to TRBJ2-1, with a weak D call TRBD2 (5 bases). The CDR3 runs 16 residues. V dropped 3 bases and J dropped 7 bases, with 19 bases sitting between them. Germline V CDR1 and CDR2: SGHAT, FQNNGV. This CDR3 is CASSFRLSGEGNEQFF. The CDR3 DNA reads as TGTGCCAGCAGCTTTAGACTAAGCGGAGAGGGAAATGAGCAGTTCTTC.

J is TRBJ2-3 and V is TRBV19, with 12 nucleotides matching TRBD2. The CDR3 is 16 amino acids. Germline-derived CDR1 and CDR2 are LNHDA and SQIVND (reference sequence). Trimming at V came to 7 bases and at J to 3 bases, leaving 8 bases not matched to a gene. CDR3 residues: CASKVASGRATDTQYF. The DNA of the CDR3 is TGTGCCAGTAAGGTGGCTAGCGGGAGGGCAACAGATACGCAGTATTTT.

This clone showed up just a few times. This chain links TRBV7-8 with TRBJ1-3; 7 bases are a match to TRBD1. This CDR3 is 16 amino acids long. CDR1 SGHVS and CDR2 FQNEAQ come from the germline V gene. The V segment lost 1 base and the J segment 0 bases; nucleotides outside the gene matches: 3. This CDR3 reads CASSLGGQNSGNTIYF. CDR3 nucleotide sequence: TGTGCCAGCAGCTTAGGGGGACAGAACTCTGGAAACACCATATATTTT.

V and J are TRBV6-5 and TRBJ1-1, with 7 nucleotides matching TRBD1. After removal of 4 bases from V and 3 bases from J, the junction contained 11 bases not matched to a gene. Germline V gives CDR1 MNHEY, CDR2 SVGAGI. The CDR3 runs to 16 residues. CDR3 sequence: CASSSGGHRGHTEAFF. The CDR3 nucleotides are TGTGCCAGCAGTTCGGGGGGCCACAGGGGCCACACTGAAGCTTTCTTT.

The V and J genes are TRBV19 and TRBJ2-3, with 9 bases aligning to TRBD2. CDR1 and CDR2 from the germline V gene are LNHDA and SQIVND (reference sequence). CDR3 length: 15 residues. J gave up 1 base and V 6 bases, and 5 bases lay outside the gene matches. The CDR3 reads CASRKTSGGTDTQYF. In DNA, the CDR3 is TGTGCCAGTAGGAAGACTAGCGGCGGCACAGATACGCAGTATTTT. Full variable domain (rest looked up from reference TRBV19 and TRBJ2-3): DGGITQSPKYLFRKEGQNVTLSCEQNLNHDAMYWYRQDPGQGLRLIYYSQIVNDFQKGDIAEGYSVSREKKESFPLTVTSAQKNPTAFYLCASRKTSGGTDTQYFGPGTRLTVL.

The chain uses TRBV6-5 and TRBJ2-1; D is ambiguous. Germline V gene data show CDR1 as MNHEY and CDR2 as SVGAGI. The germline V and J ends were trimmed by 0 bases and 0 bases, with 6 bases remaining between them. This CDR3 contains 15 residues. Written as DNA, the CDR3 is TGTGCCAGCAGTTACTCGCCTATCTCCTACAATGAGCAGTTCTTC. It is translated as CASSYSPISYNEQFF.

J is TRBJ1-1 and V is TRBV18; TRBD1 agrees at 9 bases. V lost 3 bases to trimming and J lost 4 bases; unmatched junction nucleotides: 0. Germline V gene sequence: CDR1 KGHSH, CDR2 LQKENI. This CDR3 has 13 residues. In DNA, the CDR3 is TGTGCCAGCTCACCGGGACAGGGCACTGAAGCTTTCTTT. Translating it yields CASSPGQGTEAFF.

V is TRBV2 and J is TRBJ1-2; D ambiguous. The CDR3 consists of 13 residues. The germline V and J ends were trimmed by 4 bases and 7 bases, with 13 bases remaining between them. Per the germline V gene, CDR1 is SNHLY and CDR2 is FYNNEI. CDR3 nucleotide sequence: TGTGCCAGCAGTGGTGAAGGGAGGAGTGGCTACACCTTC. Translation: CASSGEGRSGYTF.

V is TRBV2 and J is TRBJ2-7, with D perhaps matching TRBD1 or TRBD2 (6 bases each). Germline CDR1 reads SNHLY; CDR2 reads FYNNEI. The CDR3 loop spans 15 amino acids. The V and J ends lost 2 bases and 3 bases respectively, with 14 bases between them. Here the CDR3 reads CASSELPGAYYEQYF. Written as DNA, the CDR3 is TGTGCCAGCAGTGAACTCCCGGGGGCATACTACGAGCAGTACTTC. Full variable domain (missing parts from reference TRBV2 and TRBJ2-7): EPEVTQTPSHQVTQMGQEVILRCVPISNHLYFYWYRQILGQKVEFLVSFYNNEISEKSEIFDDQFSVERPDGSNFTLKIRSTKLEDSAMYFCASSELPGAYYEQYFGPGTRLTVT.

V usage is TRBV6-6 and J usage is TRBJ2-3; D remains unclear. The CDR3 totals 12 residues. Trimming took 5 bases from V and 5 from J, leaving 8 bases between them. From germline, CDR1 is MNHNY and CDR2 SVGAGI (reference sequence). This CDR3 reads CASSQMGDTQYF. The DNA for the CDR3 is TGTGCCAGCAGTCAAATGGGAGATACGCAGTATTTT.

The chain couples TRBV23-1 to TRBJ2-7, with 8 bases identical to TRBD1. TRBV23-1 is placed among ORFs of uncertain function. The CDR3 runs to 15 residues. V shed 7 bases, J shed 3 bases, and the junction held 11 bases outside the gene matches. For the CDR3, the DNA is TGCGCCAGCATTCGCACGACAGGGGAAATCTACGAGCAGTACTTC. Protein product: CASIRTTGEIYEQYF.

This clone was seen once. This chain links TRBV7-2 with TRBJ2-3; weak D call: TRBD2 (5 bases). Germline V CDR1 and CDR2: SGHTA, FQGNSA. Trimming took off 5 bases at V and 2 bases at J, with 11 bases between the two ends. This CDR3 has 14 amino acids. CDR3 bases: TGTGCCAGCAGCCCCCGGAGGCACACAGATACGCAGTATTTT. Its translation is CASSPRRHTDTQYF.

There are a few counts of this clone. The DNA of the CDR3 is TGTGCCTGGCAGGGGATGAACACTGAAGCTTTCTTT. It specifies CAWQGMNTEAFF. V usage is TRBV30 and J usage is TRBJ1-1; possible D gene TRBD1, 6 bases. The CDR3 consists of 12 residues. Germline V gene sequence: CDR1 GTSNPN, CDR2 SVGIG (reference sequence). The ends were cut back, 5 bases at V and 0 bases at J, with 7 bases in the middle.